These 13 T cell receptor beta chains came from one sample sequenced in a study of blood T cell repertoires in COVID-19. Some clones are missing from TCRdb's copy, which holds only in-frame ones; the method was immunoSEQ multiplex PCR. The sample shows 23,000 or so clones, 80% to 90% of them seen only once. Sequenced: peripheral blood. The receptors were gathered from a man aged 65 to 79 with acute or convalescent COVID-19.

V is TRBV29-1 and J is TRBJ2-7; D uncertain. In germline, CDR1 is SQVTM, CDR2 ANQGSEA. This CDR3 is built from 11 residues. V shed 4 bases and J shed 1 base, with 5 bases lying between them. The CDR3 coding sequence is TGCAGCGTTGTACTTTCCTACGAGCAGTACTTC. The encoded protein is CSVVLSYEQYF.

The chain carries TRBV7-5 and TRBJ1-5. TRBV7-5 is marked as a pseudogene. The CDR3 is made up of 19 amino acids. CDR3 sequence: CARSLFGRRPPYSNQPQHF. The CDR3 nucleotides are TGTGCCAGAAGCTTGTTCGGACGGAGGCCTCCTTATAGCAATCAGCCCCAGCATTTT.

The CDR3 region has the DNA TGTGCCAGCAGCGCCCAGGGATTCAATCAGCCCCAGCATTTT. It codes for CASSAQGFNQPQHF. The chain combines TRBV9 with TRBJ1-5, with D possibly being TRBD1 (5 bases). The CDR3 runs to 14 residues. Trimming took 3 bases from V and 3 from J, leaving 10 bases between them. CDR1 and CDR2 from the germline V gene are SGDLS and YYNGEE. Looking up the rest from reference TRBV9 and TRBJ1-5 gives the full variable domain: DSGVTQTPKHLITATGQRVTLRCSPRSGDLSVYWYQQSLDQGLQFLIQYYNGEERAKGNILERFSAQQFPDLHSELNLSSLELGDSALYFCASSAQGFNQPQHFGDGTRLSIL.

This sequence joins TRBV28 and TRBJ1-5; a possible D gene is TRBD1 (6 bases). Between the trimmed V and J ends, which lost 2 bases and 6 bases, there was a span of 11 bases. There are 14 residues in the CDR3. Germline V gives CDR1 MDHEN, CDR2 SYDVKM. The CDR3 region has the DNA TGTGCCAGCAGTTTAAGGGGGGGAGGTCAGCCCCAGCATTTT. Translating gives CASSLRGGGQPQHF.

Here the CDR3 reads CASSNRVYEQYF. CDR3 sequence (DNA): TGTGCCAGCAGCAACAGGGTTTACGAGCAGTACTTC. This chain uses TRBV12-3 or TRBV12-4 with TRBJ2-7; tentative D call: TRBD1 (6 bases). CDR3 length: 12 residues. Deletions cut 6 bases from V and 4 bases from J, with 10 bases between.

The chain carries TRBV2 and TRBJ2-5; D is perhaps TRBD2 (6 bases). V was shortened by 10 bases and J by 2 bases, with 11 bases between the two germline ends. Germline V gene data show CDR1 as SNHLY and CDR2 as FYNNEI. This CDR3 spans 12 amino acids. CDR3 DNA: TGTGCCACCGCCGGGGGACAAGAGACCCAGTACTTC. Its translation: CATAGGQETQYF.

The chain combines TRBV11-2 with TRBJ1-5, with 9 bases fitting TRBD1. Germline trimming cut 5 bases from V and 7 bases from J; bases unmatched to any gene: 12. In germline, CDR1 is SGHAT, CDR2 FQNNGV. This CDR3 comprises 16 residues. The CDR3 DNA follows: TGTGCCAGCAGCCTGGGACAGGGTGGGAAGGGACAGCCCCAGCATTTT. Encoded protein: CASSLGQGGKGQPQHF.

The chain joins TRBV25-1 to TRBJ1-1, with D maybe TRBD1 (5 bases). V gave up 5 bases and J gave up 2 bases, with 9 bases separating them. The V gene's germline CDR1 is MGHDK and CDR2 SYGVNS. The CDR3 spans 13 residues. The CDR3 DNA reads as TGTGCCAGCAGTTATCAGGGTAACACTGAAGCTTTCTTT. Translation gives CASSYQGNTEAFF.

The rearrangement uses TRBV19 and TRBJ2-6; 9 positions agree with TRBD1. Germline CDR1 is LNHDA and CDR2 is SQIVND (reference sequence). The CDR3 extends over 17 amino acids. The trim removed 2 bases at V and 4 bases at J, leaving 6 bases unmatched. The CDR3 sequence: CASSIITGGEGANVLTF. CDR3 sequence (DNA): TGTGCCAGTAGTATAATTACAGGGGGCGAAGGGGCCAACGTCCTGACTTTC. Combining the CDR3 with reference TRBV19 and TRBJ2-6 gives the whole variable domain DGGITQSPKYLFRKEGQNVTLSCEQNLNHDAMYWYRQDPGQGLRLIYYSQIVNDFQKGDIAEGYSVSREKKESFPLTVTSAQKNPTAFYLCASSIITGGEGANVLTFGAGSRLTVL.

The V call is TRBV5-1, the J call TRBJ1-4; D gene unclear. The CDR3 contains 15 residues. Trimming cost V 4 bases and J 0 bases, with 10 bases left between them. Looked up from germline, CDR1 is SGHRS and CDR2 is YFSETQ. The CDR3 region is CASSLQSATNEKLFF. Written as DNA, the CDR3 is TGCGCCAGCAGCCTCCAGTCTGCAACTAATGAAAAACTGTTTTTT.

The J gene is TRBJ1-5, the V gene TRBV2; 12 nucleotides align to TRBD1. With 6 bases clipped from V and 6 bases from J, the junction kept 6 bases outside the gene matches. This CDR3 is 15 amino acids long. Germline V lookup: CDR1 SNHLY, CDR2 FYNNEI. The CDR3 reads CASSSGTGGGQPQHF. The CDR3 DNA sequence: TGTGCCAGCAGCTCCGGGACAGGGGGCGGTCAGCCCCAGCATTTT.

This chain links TRBV19 with TRBJ1-1; D not resolved. The CDR3 loop spans 15 amino acids. Trimming took 0 bases from V and 1 from J, leaving 9 bases between them. The germline gives CDR1 LNHDA, CDR2 SQIVND (reference sequence). The CDR3 sequence is CASSIDATANTEAFF. The DNA of the CDR3 is TGTGCCAGTAGTATAGATGCAACAGCGAACACTGAAGCTTTCTTT.

V usage is TRBV12-3 or TRBV12-4 and J usage is TRBJ2-7, with D maybe TRBD1 (5 bases). The CDR3 runs to 11 residues. The V end was cut by 6 bases, the J end by 4 bases, with 7 bases between. Written as DNA, the CDR3 is TGTGCCAGCAGCAGGGCGTACGAGCAGTACTTC. Its translation is CASSRAYEQYF.